Sequencing of this TCR beta chain was carried out in a study of cytomegalovirus exposure and HLA in healthy donors (dated by TCRdb to about 2017). Describing the broader study: The 650 to 750 repertoires of the first cohort and the 120 validation repertoires were produced on the same platform, according to a later analysis. The study aimed to test whether signatures of past pathogen exposure could be identified by cataloging public T cell receptors. Along with the roughly 670-subject first cohort, a separate validation cohort of around 110 different subjects was used. To predict cytomegalovirus infection status, the study brought together high-throughput TCR immunosequencing, statistical association of individual TCRs with disease status, and machine learning.

The donors belonged to the validation cohort of approximately 130 subjects, which was separate from the roughly 680-subject first cohort. From its cysteine to its phenylalanine, the CDR3 spans 17 amino acids. The kept DNA is CDR3 alone, 51 bases in frame from the first base. V is reduced by 0 bases and J by 0 bases, leaving a spacing of 13 bases between them. As encoded in the germline V gene, CDR1 is SGHRS while CDR2 is YFSETQ. Results the study describes overall, beyond this receptor: A later analysis found that TCRs clustered in the first cohort also tended to co-occur in the approximately 120 validation repertoires, with more than 90% of cluster scores above 0. In vitro tests confirmed that a few of the cytomegalovirus-associated TCR beta chains recognize cytomegalovirus antigens. Across donors, most TCR sequences were observed very rarely, whereas some public TCRs were present in many individuals. The authors suggested that the approach could potentially be generalized to other disease states and immunological phenotypes. In both the original and validation cohorts, the classifier was reported to diagnose cytomegalovirus status with high specificity and sensitivity. In the study, around 150 TCR beta chains were listed as associated with cytomegalovirus. All 120 or so repertoires were used to score co-occurrence in the validation cohort in a later analysis, because that analysis had no HLA typing for the cohort.

Remarks on this clone: Its antigen remains unidentified. No much larger clone exists at a distance of one base, and base qualities are not known.

The library came from the immunoSEQ multiplex PCR assay. The source study handled its data this way. To diagnose cytomegalovirus status from the catalog of TCR beta chain sequences, a statistical classification framework was built. What TCRdb holds here is the immuneACCESS table cut down to in-frame rearrangements. Part of the clones is not present; checked against another copy, under half of the missing clones reflect an unresolved V gene, and the others are unexplained. V, J and clone size reflect that table, while D and trimming were determined from the DNA. The sample table contains 130,000 or so clones; only one count was recorded for 85% to 90% of them. The ten largest clones represent around 1.2% of the sample.

This TCR derives from a woman aged 18 to 35 in good health and CMV-seronegative. Sequenced: PBMCs. The chain is made from TRBV5-1 and TRBJ1-3, and perhaps TRBD1 as D gene, on 5 matching bases. The CDR3 reads as follows: CASSLGQGSGSGNTIYF. The nucleotide sequence reads as follows: TGCGCCAGCAGCTTGGGGCAGGGTTCAGGCTCTGGAAACACCATATATTTT.